This is a list of T cell receptor beta chains from one sample in a study of CD4 T cells in relation to SARS-CoV-2 and coronaviruses. Some clones are missing from TCRdb's copy, which holds only in-frame ones; the method was immunoSEQ multiplex PCR. The repertoire holds roughly 15,000 clones, with about 80% as singletons. These receptors are not linked to any known antigen. The source material was CD4+ T cells from PBMCs, cultured in vitro. All receptors derive from a human donor in good health. The CDR3 runs from the conserved cysteine through the conserved F or W. D genes are given only for firm matches. Expanded clones get a size class; other rows say once, few or many, or leave the size out.

CDR3aa: CASSGAVQETQYF
CDR3nt: TGTGCCAGCTCAGGGGCAGTACAAGAGACCCAGTACTTC
j_gene: TRBJ2-5
d_gene: NA
v_gene: TRBV18
abundance: NA

CDR3aa: CASSDRATNEKLFF
CDR3nt: TGTGCCAGCAGTGACAGGGCAACTAATGAAAAACTGTTTTTT
j_gene: TRBJ1-4
d_gene: NA
v_gene: TRBV6-1
abundance: once

CDR3aa: CASSQGSWNTGELFF
CDR3nt: TGTGCCAGCAGCCAGGGATCCTGGAACACCGGGGAGCTGTTTTTT
j_gene: TRBJ2-2
d_gene: NA
v_gene: TRBV7-8
abundance: few

CDR3aa: CASSLGGQPQHF
CDR3nt: TGTGCCAGCAGCTTAGGTGGACAGCCCCAGCATTTT
j_gene: TRBJ1-5
d_gene: NA
v_gene: TRBV7-9
abundance: NA

CDR3aa: CAISEEEQGGDTQYF
CDR3nt: TGTGCCATCAGTGAAGAGGAGCAGGGAGGAGATACGCAGTATTTT
j_gene: TRBJ2-3
d_gene: NA
v_gene: TRBV10-3
abundance: NA

CDR3aa: CASSLLGLAGEAQETQYF
CDR3nt: TGTGCCAGCAGCCTCCTAGGACTAGCGGGAGAGGCCCAAGAGACCCAGTACTTC
j_gene: TRBJ2-5
d_gene: TRBD2
v_gene: TRBV3-1/TRBV3-2
abundance: NA

CDR3aa: CASSVVGTAERGNTIYF
CDR3nt: TGTGCCAGCAGCGTAGTAGGAACAGCCGAAAGGGGAAACACCATATATTTT
j_gene: TRBJ1-3
d_gene: NA
v_gene: TRBV9
abundance: NA

CDR3aa: CASSLTQGADGYTF
CDR3nt: TGTGCCAGCAGCCTAACACAGGGGGCGGATGGCTACACCTTC
j_gene: TRBJ1-2
d_gene: TRBD1
v_gene: TRBV7-2
abundance: NA

CDR3aa: CASSPRISDTQYF
CDR3nt: TGTGCCAGCAGCCCCAGAATATCAGATACGCAGTATTTT
j_gene: TRBJ2-3
d_gene: NA
v_gene: TRBV7-7
abundance: once

CDR3aa: CASSVETSGAQFF
CDR3nt: TGTGCCAGCAGCGTAGAGACTAGCGGGGCTCAGTTCTTC
j_gene: TRBJ2-1
d_gene: TRBD2
v_gene: TRBV9
abundance: few

CDR3aa: CASRTSGLSSYEQYF
CDR3nt: TGTGCCAGCCGGACTAGCGGTCTGAGCTCCTACGAGCAGTACTTC
j_gene: TRBJ2-7
d_gene: TRBD2
v_gene: TRBV7-2
abundance: NA

CDR3aa: CASSQAETQYF
CDR3nt: TGTGCCAGCAGCCAAGCAGAGACCCAGTACTTC
j_gene: TRBJ2-5
d_gene: NA
v_gene: TRBV3-1/TRBV3-2
abundance: NA

CDR3aa: CASSPGQGRYEQYF
CDR3nt: TGTGCCAGCAGCCCCGGACAGGGCCGCTACGAGCAGTACTTC
j_gene: TRBJ2-7
d_gene: TRBD1
v_gene: TRBV7-2
abundance: NA

CDR3aa: CASSHGDRGREKLFF
CDR3nt: TGCGCCAGCAGCCACGGGGACAGGGGGCGCGAAAAACTGTTTTTT
j_gene: TRBJ1-4
d_gene: TRBD1
v_gene: TRBV4-3
abundance: NA

CDR3aa: CASSFALAGIYEQYF
CDR3nt: TGTGCCAGCAGCTTTGCGCTAGCGGGAATTTACGAGCAGTACTTC
j_gene: TRBJ2-7
d_gene: TRBD2
v_gene: TRBV7-2
abundance: NA

CDR3aa: CASSPPMTRRAGETQYF
CDR3nt: TGTGCCAGCTCACCACCCATGACGAGGAGGGCAGGGGAGACCCAGTACTTC
j_gene: TRBJ2-5
d_gene: NA
v_gene: TRBV18
abundance: NA

CDR3aa: CASSQNRGETQYF
CDR3nt: TGTGCCAGCAGCCAAAACAGGGGGGAGACCCAGTACTTC
j_gene: TRBJ2-5
d_gene: TRBD1
v_gene: TRBV3-1/TRBV3-2
abundance: NA

CDR3aa: CASSQGDRENGYTF
CDR3nt: TGCGCCAGCAGCCAAGGGGACAGGGAGAATGGCTACACCTTC
j_gene: TRBJ1-2
d_gene: TRBD1
v_gene: TRBV4-1
abundance: NA

CDR3aa: CAYSPGQGTEAFF
CDR3nt: TGTGCCTACTCACCGGGACAGGGCACTGAAGCTTTCTTT
j_gene: TRBJ1-1
d_gene: TRBD1
v_gene: TRBV30
abundance: NA

CDR3aa: CASSQGLGESGGPPLYF
CDR3nt: TGTGCCAGCAGCCAAGGGCTGGGGGAAAGCGGGGGCCCCCCTCTGTACTTC
j_gene: TRBJ2-7
d_gene: TRBD2
v_gene: TRBV3-1/TRBV3-2
abundance: NA

CDR3aa: CAIKEEGAFPTYGYTF
CDR3nt: TGTGCCATCAAGGAAGAGGGCGCGTTTCCTACCTATGGCTACACCTTC
j_gene: TRBJ1-2
d_gene: NA
v_gene: TRBV10-3
abundance: few

CDR3aa: CASRLAQETQYF
CDR3nt: TGCGCCAGCAGGCTAGCACAAGAGACCCAGTACTTC
j_gene: TRBJ2-5
d_gene: NA
v_gene: TRBV5-1
abundance: NA

CDR3aa: CASSYGGSRKETQYF
CDR3nt: TGTGCCAGCAGTTATGGCGGGAGTAGGAAAGAGACCCAGTACTTC
j_gene: TRBJ2-5
d_gene: TRBD2
v_gene: TRBV6-2/TRBV6-3
abundance: NA

CDR3aa: CASSFAAGGLADTQYF
CDR3nt: TGCGCCAGCAGCTTCGCGGCGGGGGGGCTCGCAGATACGCAGTATTTT
j_gene: TRBJ2-3
d_gene: TRBD2
v_gene: TRBV5-1
abundance: NA

CDR3aa: CASSVDRGSGEQYF
CDR3nt: TGTGCCAGCAGTGTTGACAGGGGGTCGGGAGAGCAGTACTTC
j_gene: TRBJ2-7
d_gene: TRBD1
v_gene: TRBV2
abundance: NA

CDR3aa: CASRRTRDGYYEQYF
CDR3nt: TGTGCCAGTAGACGAACGAGGGACGGTTACTACGAGCAGTACTTC
j_gene: TRBJ2-7
d_gene: NA
v_gene: TRBV19
abundance: NA

CDR3aa: CASSPSGAVDTDTQYF
CDR3nt: TGTGCCAGCAGTCCTTCGGGGGCAGTCGACACAGATACGCAGTATTTT
j_gene: TRBJ2-3
d_gene: NA
v_gene: TRBV6-4
abundance: NA

CDR3aa: CASSTAGTGQETQYF
CDR3nt: TGTGCCAGCAGCACAGCCGGGACAGGGCAAGAGACCCAGTACTTC
j_gene: TRBJ2-5
d_gene: TRBD1
v_gene: TRBV7-2
abundance: NA

CDR3aa: CASSDRDIQYF
CDR3nt: TGCGCCAGCAGCGACAGGGACATTCAGTACTTC
j_gene: TRBJ2-4
d_gene: TRBD1
v_gene: TRBV5-1
abundance: once

CDR3aa: CASSQGGEAQHF
CDR3nt: TGTGCCAGCAGCCAAGGAGGAGAGGCCCAGCATTTT
j_gene: TRBJ1-5
d_gene: NA
v_gene: TRBV3-1/TRBV3-2
abundance: NA

CDR3aa: CASSSTGRYEQYF
CDR3nt: TGTGCCAGCAGCAGCACAGGGAGGTACGAGCAGTACTTC
j_gene: TRBJ2-7
d_gene: NA
v_gene: TRBV5-6
abundance: once

CDR3aa: CASSQSGRTADTQYF
CDR3nt: TGTGCCAGCAGCCAAAGCGGGAGGACCGCAGATACGCAGTATTTT
j_gene: TRBJ2-3
d_gene: TRBD2
v_gene: TRBV3-1/TRBV3-2
abundance: NA

CDR3aa: CASSLNPTGSPLHF
CDR3nt: TGTGCCAGCAGCTTAAACCCGACAGGTTCACCCCTCCACTTT
j_gene: TRBJ1-6
d_gene: NA
v_gene: TRBV7-3
abundance: few

CDR3aa: CASSYVGPQETQYF
CDR3nt: TGTGCCAGCAGTTACGTCGGACCTCAAGAGACCCAGTACTTC
j_gene: TRBJ2-5
d_gene: NA
v_gene: TRBV6-2/TRBV6-3
abundance: NA

CDR3aa: CASSSGQFNSNQPQHF
CDR3nt: TGTGCCAGCAGCTCCGGACAGTTTAATAGCAATCAGCCCCAGCATTTT
j_gene: TRBJ1-5
d_gene: NA
v_gene: TRBV5-8
abundance: NA

CDR3aa: CASSLGQETGELFF
CDR3nt: TGTGCCAGCAGCTTAGGACAGGAAACCGGGGAGCTGTTTTTT
j_gene: TRBJ2-2
d_gene: NA
v_gene: TRBV7-2
abundance: NA

CDR3aa: CASGGLGYGYTF
CDR3nt: TGTGCCAGCGGGGGGCTCGGCTATGGCTACACCTTC
j_gene: TRBJ1-2
d_gene: NA
v_gene: TRBV6-5
abundance: NA

CDR3aa: CASSQMAGRTGELFF
CDR3nt: TGTGCCAGCAGCCAGATGGCAGGGAGAACCGGGGAGCTGTTTTTT
j_gene: TRBJ2-2
d_gene: NA
v_gene: TRBV27
abundance: NA

CDR3aa: CASSIDYRGDQPQHF
CDR3nt: TGTGCCAGTAGTATAGATTACAGGGGAGATCAGCCCCAGCATTTT
j_gene: TRBJ1-5
d_gene: TRBD1
v_gene: TRBV19
abundance: NA

CDR3aa: CASSQDGGAPGELFF
CDR3nt: TGCGCCAGCAGCCAAGACGGGGGGGCCCCCGGGGAGCTGTTTTTT
j_gene: TRBJ2-2
d_gene: TRBD2
v_gene: TRBV4-3
abundance: few

CDR3aa: CASGLWRGGRNEQFF
CDR3nt: TGTGCCAGCGGCCTATGGCGGGGGGGGAGGAATGAGCAGTTCTTC
j_gene: TRBJ2-1
d_gene: TRBD2
v_gene: TRBV2
abundance: NA

CDR3aa: CASSIQKSGEQFF
CDR3nt: TGTGCCAGTAGTATCCAGAAGTCGGGTGAGCAGTTCTTC
j_gene: TRBJ2-1
d_gene: NA
v_gene: TRBV19
abundance: NA

CDR3aa: CASSKGTSGATDTQYF
CDR3nt: TGTGCCAGTAGTAAGGGGACTAGCGGCGCCACAGATACGCAGTATTTT
j_gene: TRBJ2-3
d_gene: TRBD2
v_gene: TRBV19
abundance: NA

CDR3aa: CASSLIPAQEQYF
CDR3nt: TGTGCCAGCAGTTTAATCCCTGCTCAGGAGCAGTACTTC
j_gene: TRBJ2-7
d_gene: NA
v_gene: TRBV27
abundance: few

CDR3aa: CASRESGGSTDTQYF
CDR3nt: TGTGCCAGCAGGGAGAGCGGGGGAAGCACAGATACGCAGTATTTT
j_gene: TRBJ2-3
d_gene: TRBD2
v_gene: TRBV6-5
abundance: NA

CDR3aa: CASSLGSNYGYTF
CDR3nt: TGTGCCAGCAGCCTAGGTTCGAACTATGGCTACACCTTC
j_gene: TRBJ1-2
d_gene: NA
v_gene: TRBV3-1/TRBV3-2
abundance: NA

CDR3aa: CASSQRRGGATDTQYF
CDR3nt: TGTGCCAGCAGCCAAAGGCGCGGGGGGGCCACAGATACGCAGTATTTT
j_gene: TRBJ2-3
d_gene: TRBD2
v_gene: TRBV3-1/TRBV3-2
abundance: NA

CDR3aa: CASSDRTASYEKLFF
CDR3nt: TGTGCCAGCAGCGACCGGACAGCCTCATATGAAAAACTGTTTTTT
j_gene: TRBJ1-4
d_gene: NA
v_gene: TRBV6-2/TRBV6-3
abundance: once

CDR3aa: CASSPDRRAYEQYF
CDR3nt: TGTGCCAGCAGCCCGGACAGGAGAGCCTACGAGCAGTACTTC
j_gene: TRBJ2-7
d_gene: TRBD1
v_gene: TRBV5-6
abundance: NA

CDR3aa: CASSLGAGELVYGYTF
CDR3nt: TGTGCCAGCAGCTTGGGAGCGGGGGAGTTGGTCTATGGCTACACCTTC
j_gene: TRBJ1-2
d_gene: NA
v_gene: TRBV5-5
abundance: NA

CDR3aa: CSASIGSSYNSPLHF
CDR3nt: TGCAGTGCTAGTATAGGCAGCTCCTATAATTCACCCCTCCACTTT
j_gene: TRBJ1-6
d_gene: NA
v_gene: TRBV20-1
abundance: NA

CDR3aa: CAGGGTDTQYF
CDR3nt: TGTGCCGGGGGGGGGACAGATACGCAGTATTTT
j_gene: TRBJ2-3
d_gene: TRBD2
v_gene: TRBV5-4
abundance: NA

CDR3aa: CASSRSGTIANEQFF
CDR3nt: TGTGCCAGCAGCCGTTCCGGGACTATAGCCAATGAGCAGTTCTTC
j_gene: TRBJ2-1
d_gene: TRBD2
v_gene: TRBV7-3
abundance: few